Many counts were recorded for the clone carrying this TCR beta chain. Its specificity is not known. Researchers amplified the TCR beta CDR3 regions from RNA transcripts. The TCR CDR3 first-round RT-PCR relied on the HTBI primer set. Each CDR3 protein gets one entry after TCRdb re-called the multiplex PCR reads with MiXCR. Among around 260,000 distinct CDR3 sequences, about 25% were seen once, and the ten largest hold approximately 30%. The entry originates in a study of T cells in Graves' hyperthyroidism and ophthalmopathy. Germline lookup yields CDR1 SQVTM and CDR2 ANQGSEA. The CDR3 covers 13 residues. V trimming: 5 bases; J trimming: 4 bases; junction bases outside the gene matches: 5. Thyroid ultrasound, orbital computed tomography, clinical symptoms, and serum thyroxine and TRAb underpinned diagnoses. The authors took PBMCs from 10 ml fresh peripheral blood. Study-level results: A model using 13 V-J features told ophthalmopathy apart from stable hyperthyroidism. Most thyroid clonotypes with frequency above 0.001 were detected in blood.

Material for sequencing was blood. The TCR comes from a man aged 35-49 years with Graves' hyperthyroidism that later progressed to Graves' ophthalmopathy. The V gene is TRBV29-1, the J gene TRBJ2-7; TRBD2 agrees at 10 bases. As DNA, the CDR3 is TGCAGCGTTAGAATGACTAGCGGGTACGAGCAGTACTTC. Its protein is CSVRMTSGYEQYF.